This TCR beta chain was obtained from a study of blood T cells in healthy people across ages. Study-wide results and limits: While age rose, TCR beta diversity per million T cells dropped in a roughly linear way. Greater diversity and more naive CD4+ cells were seen in long-lived donors than in aged donors. What prevented conclusive comparison of naive and antigen-experienced cells was that PBMCs were unsorted.

Germline loops: CDR1 MNHNY, CDR2 SVGAGI (reference sequence). The CDR3 sequence is 15 residues long. V gave up 6 bases and J gave up 3 bases; unmatched junction bases: 9. The use of a sample-barcoded 5' primer and a J-beta primer mix characterized a second PCR of roughly 7 to 11 cycles. A single record per CDR3 protein comes from TCRdb applying MiXCR to the 5' RACE reads. Of more than 1,400,000 distinct CDR3 sequences detected, approximately 38% appear once; the ten largest clones hold under 8%. Worth noting for this clonotype: Its antigen remains unknown.

The rearrangement links TRBV6-6 to TRBJ2-7; TRBD1 aligns across 9 bases. Sequences were obtained from blood. This clonotype was sampled from a woman between 18 and 29 years old in good health. The CDR3 here is CASRAGQGSIYEQYF. The CDR3 bases are TGTGCCAGCAGGGCAGGACAGGGGAGCATCTACGAGCAGTACTTC.